The 6 T cell receptor beta chains in this list originate from one sample, sequenced in a study of shared clonotypes between healthy human individuals. Profiling relied on immunoSEQ multiplex PCR, and the TCRdb table lists in-frame clones only, not all of them. Among about 480,000 clones listed, 75% to 80% were seen once. Sequenced sample: PBMCs. Receptors originate from a woman in her thirties or forties in good health. Some clones in this sample may be carry-over from other donors' samples.

The CDR3 here is CASSLDRDLYEQYF. DNA of the CDR3: TGTGCCAGCAGTTTGGACAGGGACCTCTACGAGCAGTACTTC. This rearrangement joins TRBV7-9 to TRBJ2-7; 8 nucleotides align to TRBD1. The CDR3 loop spans 14 amino acids. V lost 6 bases to trimming and J lost 3 bases; unmatched junction nucleotides: 7. Germline loops: CDR1 SEHNR, CDR2 FQNEAQ (reference sequence).

The chain couples TRBV7-6 to TRBJ2-1, with 9 positions matching TRBD1. CDR3 size: 18 residues. V shed 5 bases, J shed 5 bases, and the junction held 16 bases outside the gene matches. Germline V gives CDR1 SGHVS, CDR2 FNYEAQ. CDR3 protein: CASSRIPGQGTINNEQFF. CDR3 coding DNA: TGTGCCAGCAGCAGAATACCGGGACAGGGTACGATTAACAATGAGCAGTTCTTC.

The rearrangement uses TRBV6-6 and TRBJ2-3; D is unclear. V lost 6 bases to trimming and J lost 2 bases, with 6 bases between them. Germline CDR1 is MNHNY and CDR2 is SVGAGI (reference sequence). The CDR3 spans 12 residues. The CDR3 nucleotides are TGTGCCAGCAGGGGATCCACAGATACGCAGTATTTT. It specifies CASRGSTDTQYF.

V and J are TRBV25-1 and TRBJ2-5; possible D gene TRBD1, 5 bases. The J call may be mistaken, given a closer DNA end match to TRBJ2-7. The CDR3 runs to 13 residues. Germline V gives CDR1 MGHDK, CDR2 SYGVNS. The CDR3 DNA is TGTGCCAGCAGTGAAATAGGGGCTGGCGAGCAGTACTTC. Translated: CASSEIGAGEQYF.

In its sample, this clone was seen a few times. The CDR3 DNA reads TGCGCCAGCAGCCAAGATCCGGCCGGGACCTTGAACGAGCAGTACTTC. It specifies CASSQDPAGTLNEQYF. The chain recombines TRBV4-1 with TRBJ2-7, with D perhaps matching TRBD1 or TRBD2 (5 bases each). Germline lookup yields CDR1 MGHRA and CDR2 YSYEKL. The V gene lost 0 bases and the J gene lost 5 bases, with 17 bases spanning the gap. CDR3 length equals 16 residues.

The V gene is TRBV7-9, the J gene TRBJ2-1, with unresolved D. V was clipped by 3 bases and J by 9 bases, with 12 bases between them. The CDR3 runs 13 residues. The germline V gene encodes CDR1 SEHNR and CDR2 FQNEAQ (reference sequence). The CDR3 region is CASSFVAVREQFF. For the CDR3, the DNA is TGTGCCAGCAGCTTTGTTGCAGTTCGTGAGCAGTTCTTC.